This TCR beta chain was captured by sequencing in a study of T cell responses to AZD1222 COVID-19 vaccine. Findings and limits, study-wide: In a largely white British group with more females than males, clonal diversity was possibly underestimated. Recipients of two AZD1222 doses showed rising Spike-specific TCR breadth and depth. Spike was spanned by vaccine-associated CD4 TCRs, with dominance at 160-218 and 743-854.

About this clone: Its specificity is unknown.

Assay: immunoSEQ multiplex PCR; the TCRdb copy retains only in-frame clones and omits some. Of 150,000 to 180,000 clones listed, approximately 86% were seen once; the top ten hold about 7%. Sequencing was performed on peripheral blood, taken after recovery from COVID-19. The TCR comes from an adult who had recovered from COVID-19.

CDR3 sequence (DNA): TGTGCCAGCTCATTAGATCCGGGACAGATCGAGCAGTACTTC. Translated: CASSLDPGQIEQYF. J is TRBJ2-7 and V is TRBV18, with TRBD1 matching over 7 bases. V lost 5 bases, J lost 6 bases, and 10 bases stayed unmatched. The CDR3 is made up of 14 amino acids. From germline, CDR1 is KGHSH and CDR2 LQKENI.